Each of the 20 T cell receptor beta chains below was sequenced from the same sample in a study of OX40 agonist ivuxolimab in advanced cancers. Some clones are missing from TCRdb's copy, which holds only in-frame ones; the method was immunoSEQ multiplex PCR. The sample lists tens of thousands of clones; about 86% were seen once. This specimen was CD4+ or CD8+ T cells sorted from blood, taken in a trial of the OX40 agonist ivuxolimab. These receptors all stem from an adult with an advanced solid tumor such as melanoma, head and neck, liver or kidney cancer.

The V and J genes are TRBV5-6 and TRBJ1-5, with D perhaps TRBD1 (5 bases). This CDR3 spans 14 amino acids. V was pared by 3 bases and J by 3 bases, with 10 bases between. Per germline, CDR1 SGHDT and CDR2 YYEEEE. The CDR3 nucleotides are TGTGCCAGCAGCTCTGGACAACACAATCAGCCCCAGCATTTT. Encoded protein: CASSSGQHNQPQHF. Based on the CDR3 plus reference TRBV5-6 and TRBJ1-5, the full variable domain is DAGVTQSPTHLIKTRGQQVTLRCSPKSGHDTVSWYQQALGQGPQFIFQYYEEEERQRGNFPDRFSGHQFPNYSSELNVNALLLGDSALYLCASSSGQHNQPQHFGDGTRLSIL.

This chain links TRBV5-6 with TRBJ1-1; the D gene is possibly TRBD1 (5 bases). Trimming cost V 4 bases and J 0 bases, with 13 bases left between them. From germline, CDR1 is SGHDT and CDR2 YYEEEE. CDR3 size: 15 residues. The chain's CDR3 is CASSLRQLLNTEAFF. CDR3 nucleotides: TGTGCCAGCAGCCTCAGACAGCTGCTGAACACTGAAGCTTTCTTT.

The chain uses TRBV19 and TRBJ2-1; TRBD1 is a possible D gene (5 bases). V was pared by 6 bases and J by 1 base, with 16 bases between. CDR1 is LNHDA, CDR2 SQIVND, per germline (reference sequence). This CDR3 comprises 16 residues. CDR3: CASRKEVTASYNEQFF. The CDR3 DNA is TGTGCCAGTAGAAAAGAGGTGACAGCTTCCTACAATGAGCAGTTCTTC.

The V call is TRBV6-5, the J call TRBJ2-3; D is unresolved. The length of the CDR3 is 13 residues. V lost 10 bases, J lost 3 bases, and 14 bases lay in between. From germline, CDR1 is MNHEY and CDR2 SVGAGI. For the CDR3, the DNA is TGTGCCACCACCGCCTTAGGAACAGATACGCAGTATTTT. Encoded protein: CATTALGTDTQYF.

The chain combines TRBV18 with TRBJ1-1; tentatively, D is TRBD1 (5 bases). Trimming removed 0 bases at V and 7 bases at J, with 12 bases between. This CDR3 contains 14 residues. Germline assignment: CDR1 KGHSH and CDR2 LQKENI. The CDR3 region has the DNA TGTGCCAGCTCACCACCCGGGACCCAACTTGAAGCTTTCTTT. Its protein is CASSPPGTQLEAFF.

J is TRBJ1-1 and V is TRBV5-1, with D tentatively TRBD1 (5 bases). The CDR3 consists of 14 residues. Germline assignment: CDR1 SGHRS and CDR2 YFSETQ. V was clipped by 3 bases and J by 2 bases, with 11 bases between them. This CDR3 is CASSSRTTNTEAFF. The CDR3 DNA is TGCGCCAGCAGCTCGCGGACAACTAACACTGAAGCTTTCTTT.

The gene calls are TRBV5-6 and TRBJ2-3; D is possibly TRBD1 (7 bases). Trimming shortened V by 0 bases and J by 10 bases, and 15 bases separated the two germline ends. The CDR3 sequence is 14 residues long. Germline CDR1 SGHDT, CDR2 YYEEEE. The CDR3 region has the DNA TGTGCCAGCAGCTTGGGCAGGACTACAGGGGCGCAGTATTTT. This codes for CASSLGRTTGAQYF.

This chain links TRBV11-3 with TRBJ2-2; the match to TRBD1 covers 10 bases. Germline CDR1 and CDR2: SGHNT and YENEEA. The V and J ends lost 4 bases and 4 bases, in that order; junction bases with no gene match: 6. This CDR3 comprises 16 residues. This CDR3 is CASSSLTGGFTGELFF. In nucleotides, the CDR3 is TGTGCCAGCAGCTCCCTGACAGGGGGCTTCACCGGGGAGCTGTTTTTT. Using reference TRBV11-3 and TRBJ2-2 for the parts outside the CDR3, the full variable domain is EAGVVQSPRYKIIEKKQPVAFWCNPISGHNTLYWYLQNLGQGPELLIRYENEEAVDDSQLPKDRFSAERLKGVDSTLKIQPAELGDSAVYLCASSSLTGGFTGELFFGEGSRLTVL.

This clone has only a few counts. The chain's CDR3 is CASRGSQPDQPQHF. The DNA for the CDR3 is TGTGCCAGCAGAGGGAGCCAGCCTGATCAGCCCCAGCATTTT. J is TRBJ1-5 and V is TRBV28; no clear D. The CDR3 contains 14 residues. Trimming took 6 bases from V and 5 from J, leaving 14 bases between them. Germline values: CDR1 MDHEN, CDR2 SYDVKM.

The rearrangement joins TRBV9 to TRBJ2-5, with a tentative D call TRBD2 (6 bases). Germline CDR1 is SGDLS and CDR2 is YYNGEE. CDR3 size: 17 residues. With 0 bases removed from V and 3 bases from J, the gap between germline ends came to 18 bases. The CDR3 sequence: CASSVGRGGALKETQYF. CDR3 sequence (DNA): TGTGCCAGCAGCGTAGGGCGAGGAGGGGCCTTAAAAGAGACCCAGTACTTC.

The CDR3 spells CASSLQASDTQYF. CDR3 nucleotide sequence: TGCGCCAGCAGCCTCCAGGCTTCAGATACGCAGTATTTT. The chain has TRBV4-3 and TRBJ2-3; no clear D gene. The CDR3 covers 13 residues. The germline V and J ends were trimmed by 4 bases and 4 bases, with 9 bases remaining between them. CDR1 and CDR2 from the germline V gene are LGHNA and YSLEER.

Only a few counts were recorded for this clone. This chain links TRBV29-1 with TRBJ1-1; D remains unclear. Germline V gene lookup returns CDR1 SQVTM and CDR2 ANQGSEA. The CDR3 has 10 residues. V lost 5 bases, J lost 11 bases, and 12 bases lay in between. Here the CDR3 reads CSVNTDLAFF. The CDR3 nucleotides are TGCAGCGTTAATACGGACCTGGCTTTCTTT.

The chain uses TRBV7-6 and TRBJ2-7; possibly TRBD1 for D (6 bases). Germline V gene lookup returns CDR1 SGHVS and CDR2 FNYEAQ. The CDR3 extends over 15 amino acids. Trimming took off 1 base at V and 2 bases at J, with 12 bases between the two ends. CDR3 loop: CASSLDQGLTYEQYF. DNA for the CDR3: TGTGCCAGCAGCTTAGACCAGGGGCTCACCTACGAGCAGTACTTC.

The chain carries TRBV6-1 and TRBJ1-3, with unresolved D. Per the germline V gene, CDR1 is MNHNS and CDR2 is SASEGT. V was pared by 4 bases and J by 2 bases, with 9 bases between. The CDR3 covers 14 residues. CDR3 sequence (DNA): TGTGCCAGCAGTGCCGGGGTCACTGGAAACACCATATATTTT. It codes for CASSAGVTGNTIYF.

V and J are TRBV5-4 and TRBJ2-1; TRBD2 aligns across 9 bases. Trimming cost V 0 bases and J 13 bases; bases outside gene matches: 2. The germline V gene encodes CDR1 SGHNT and CDR2 YYREEE (reference sequence). The CDR3 consists of 12 residues. The chain's CDR3 is CASSLGGLAQFF. The CDR3 DNA reads TGTGCCAGCAGCTTGGGGGGACTAGCTCAGTTCTTC.

This clone appeared a single time. The chain is built from TRBV10-2 and TRBJ1-2, with TRBD1 matching over 7 bases. After removal of 2 bases from V and 5 bases from J, the junction contained 14 bases not matched to a gene. This CDR3 has 17 residues. Per germline, CDR1 WSHSY and CDR2 SAAADI. CDR3 residues: CASSEGRGRAGFYGYTF. The CDR3 DNA is TGCGCCAGCAGTGAGGGGAGGGGGCGCGCCGGATTTTATGGCTACACCTTC.

This chain joins TRBV4-3 and TRBJ1-1; 9 bases are a match to TRBD1. The junction had 9 bases not matched to a gene; V was cut back by 1 base and J by 3 bases. The V gene's germline CDR1 is LGHNA and CDR2 YSLEER. This CDR3 has 17 residues. CDR3 loop: CASSQGRGRDRDTEAFF. The CDR3 coding sequence is TGCGCCAGCAGCCAAGGACGCGGCCGGGACAGGGACACTGAAGCTTTCTTT.

The chain joins TRBV7-2 to TRBJ1-6; D call uncertain. Trimming removed 3 bases from V and 6 bases from J, with 15 bases in between. The germline CDR1 and CDR2 sequences are SGHTA and FQGNSA. The CDR3 covers 16 residues. The CDR3 spells CASSLGRGSFNSPLHF. The CDR3 nucleotides read TGTGCCAGCAGCTTGGGCCGTGGGAGCTTTAATTCACCCCTCCACTTT.

V usage is TRBV2 and J usage is TRBJ2-1, with D hard to call. Germline V lookup: CDR1 SNHLY, CDR2 FYNNEI. The CDR3 is 12 residues long. Trimming left V 2 bases short and J 8 bases short, with 7 bases between. The CDR3, as DNA: TGTGCCAGCAGTGAATCGGACGATGAGCAGTTCTTC. Amino acid sequence: CASSESDDEQFF.

The chain joins TRBV20-1 to TRBJ1-2; D is unclear. V was shortened by 4 bases and J by 4 bases, with 4 bases between the two germline ends. CDR1 and CDR2 (germline): DFQATT, SNEGSKA (reference sequence). The CDR3 sequence is 10 residues long. In DNA form, the CDR3 reads TGCAGTGCTACAGCCTATGGCTACACCTTC. It encodes CSATAYGYTF.